The 2 T cell receptor beta chains below come from one sample, sequenced in a study of Ad26.COV2.S vaccination and SARS-CoV-2 variants. The treatment: roughly 19 received Ad26.COV2.S at low or high dose, single or two shots; about five received placebo; per-sample allocation not given. Collection of the samples took place on day 63 after the first injection of vaccine or placebo. The method was immunoSEQ multiplex PCR; TCRdb's version includes in-frame clones alone and lacks a portion of them. The table shows roughly 350,000 clones, with 80% to 90% occurring only once. Source: peripheral blood, taken in a trial of Ad26.COV2.S vaccine versus placebo. All receptors come from a person aged 18 to 65 who received the Ad26.COV2.S COVID-19 vaccine or a placebo.

The gene calls are TRBV7-2 and TRBJ1-2; D not resolved. CDR1 is SGHTA and CDR2 is FQGNSA in the germline V gene. The CDR3 is 16 residues long. Deletions cut 1 base from V and 4 bases from J, with 16 bases between. The CDR3 coding sequence is TGTGCCAGCAGCTTAGGACCGGGGATTTCGAGCTATGGCTACACCTTC. It translates to CASSLGPGISSYGYTF.

This chain connects TRBV28 to TRBJ1-2; D is undetermined. V dropped 4 bases and J dropped 5 bases, with 17 bases sitting between them. This CDR3 is 15 amino acids long. CDR1 and CDR2 (germline): MDHEN, SYDVKM. CDR3 protein: CASSSAHGLPYGYTF. The CDR3 DNA follows: TGTGCCAGCAGTTCCGCCCACGGCCTCCCTTATGGCTACACCTTC.